These 22 T cell receptor beta chains came from one sample sequenced in a study of T cell repertoires in cytomegalovirus infection. TCRdb used MiXCR to reprocess the reads, holding one entry per CDR3 protein. The table lists around 630,000 distinct CDR3 sequences, roughly 24% of them singletons. Sequences were obtained from CD8+ T cells from PBMCs. These receptor sequences come from a human donor in good health (CMV status not recorded). Some clones in this sample may be carry-over from other donors' samples.

Only a few counts were recorded for this clonotype. The rearrangement joins TRBV29-1 to TRBJ2-1; D perhaps matches TRBD1 (6 bases). Germline V gene sequence: CDR1 SQVTM, CDR2 ANQGSEA. Trimming stripped 4 bases from V and 5 bases from J, with 18 bases between. This CDR3 region has 15 residues. The CDR3, as DNA: TGCAGCGTTGTGTCGGAGGAGACAGGAGACAATGAGCAGTTCTTC. It is translated as CSVVSEETGDNEQFF.

This clonotype was found a few times. The chain employs TRBV7-9 and TRBJ2-4; weak D call: TRBD1 (6 bases). V lost 5 bases and J 7 bases, leaving 15 bases between the germline ends. There are 14 residues in the CDR3. Germline V CDR1 and CDR2: SEHNR, FQNEAQ (reference sequence). CDR3 sequence reads: CASSDHRDGNIQYF. CDR3 DNA: TGTGCCAGCAGCGACCACAGGGACGGGAACATTCAGTACTTC.

J is TRBJ2-1 and V is TRBV24-1, with D possibly being TRBD1 (6 bases). Germline loops: CDR1 KGHDR, CDR2 SFDVKD. This CDR3 has 16 amino acids. The V end was cut by 4 bases, the J end by 0 bases, with 12 bases between. The CDR3 region has the DNA TGTGCCACCAGTGAGAGCAGGGGAAGCTCCTACAATGAGCAGTTCTTC. Amino acids: CATSESRGSSYNEQFF.

This clonotype was detected many times. The chain couples TRBV7-2 to TRBJ2-3; TRBD2 matches at 11 bases. Germline V gene data show CDR1 as SGHTA and CDR2 as FQGNSA. The V gene end was trimmed by 3 bases and the J gene end by 1 base; junction bases not matched to a gene: 6. The CDR3 totals 17 residues. CDR3 nucleotides: TGTGCCAGCAGCTTCGGGACTAGCGGCGACCGCACAGATACGCAGTATTTT. This gives the protein CASSFGTSGDRTDTQYF. Using reference TRBV7-2 and TRBJ2-3 for the parts outside the CDR3, the full variable domain is GAGVSQSPSNKVTEKGKDVELRCDPISGHTALYWYRQSLGQGLEFLIYFQGNSAPDKSGLPSDRFSAERTGGSVSTLTIQRTQQEDSAVYLCASSFGTSGDRTDTQYFGPGTRLTVL.

The gene calls are TRBV7-6 and TRBJ2-3; 7 nucleotides line up with TRBD2. With 5 bases clipped from V and 2 bases from J, the junction kept 13 bases outside the gene matches. The length of the CDR3 is 17 residues. Germline-derived CDR1 and CDR2 are SGHVS and FNYEAQ. CDR3 residues: CASSPGEWGGDTDTQYF. CDR3 coding DNA: TGTGCCAGCAGCCCCGGCGAGTGGGGAGGGGACACAGATACGCAGTATTTT.

A few counts support this clonotype. CDR3 bases: TGTGCCAGTAGTATTGGGTATCTCACTGAAGCTTTCTTT. It codes for CASSIGYLTEAFF. The gene calls are TRBV19 and TRBJ1-1; D unclear. Germline CDR1 is LNHDA and CDR2 is SQIVND (reference sequence). The CDR3 sequence is 13 residues long. Trimming shortened V by 3 bases and J by 4 bases, and 9 bases separated the two germline ends.

For this clonotype: At one boundary the junction diverges from the germline segment, which might be a read error. The rearrangement uses TRBV5-6 and TRBJ2-7; TRBD1 might be the D (6 bases). Per the germline V gene, CDR1 is SGHDT and CDR2 is YYEEEE. This CDR3 region has 15 residues. CDR3 nucleotide sequence: TGTACCAGCAGCTCGCGCGACAGGCCCATCTACGAGCAGTACTTC. This gives the protein CTSSSRDRPIYEQYF.

In its sample, this clonotype was seen once. A read error may be the cause here, since a much bigger clone is one base away. V and J are TRBV7-2 and TRBJ2-5; possible D gene TRBD1, 5 bases. The CDR3 runs to 15 residues. Germline loops: CDR1 SGHTA, CDR2 FQGNSA. The V end lost 2 bases, the J end lost 4 bases, and 14 bases lay between the germline ends. The CDR3 sequence is CASSLYGSGRETQYF. DNA for the CDR3: TGTGCCAGCAGCTTATATGGTTCAGGGCGAGAGACCCAGTACTTC.

This clonotype was detected many times. The chain couples TRBV5-4 to TRBJ2-5, with 10 bases aligning to TRBD2. Germline loops: CDR1 SGHNT, CDR2 YYREEE (reference sequence). Trimming removed 5 bases from V and 4 bases from J; junction bases left unmatched: 2. The CDR3 contains 13 residues. CDR3 nucleotide sequence: TGTGCCAGCAGTTGGACTAGCGGAGAGACCCAGTACTTC. Residues: CASSWTSGETQYF.

CDR3 loop: CASSPDLVGVVPSGELFF. For the CDR3, the DNA is TGTGCCAGCAGCCCGGATTTGGTGGGGGTGGTCCCCTCTGGGGAGCTGTTTTTT. This chain uses TRBV6-2 or TRBV6-3 with TRBJ2-2; the D call may be TRBD1 or TRBD2 (5 bases each). The CDR3 totals 18 residues. Germline lookup yields CDR1 MNHEY and CDR2 SVGEGT. V lost 6 bases, J lost 8 bases, and 28 bases lay in between.

The chain couples TRBV28 to TRBJ2-1; tentatively, D is TRBD1 or TRBD2 (5 bases each). In germline, CDR1 is MDHEN, CDR2 SYDVKM. The CDR3 totals 15 residues. Trimming removed 2 bases at V and 8 bases at J, with 16 bases between. The DNA for the CDR3 is TGTGCCAGCAGTTTAGGTCAGGGAGATTTCGATGAGCAGTTCTTC. This sequence encodes CASSLGQGDFDEQFF.

This clonotype came up many times. The chain carries TRBV7-9 and TRBJ2-7; 7 bases line up with TRBD2. The CDR3 has 15 residues. The germline V gene encodes CDR1 SEHNR and CDR2 FQNEAQ (reference sequence). The V segment lost 5 bases and the J segment 1 base; nucleotides outside the gene matches: 8. CDR3 sequence (DNA): TGTGCCAGCAGCCATACTAGCGTACGGTCCTACGAGCAGTACTTC. Translation gives CASSHTSVRSYEQYF.

This chain connects TRBV19 to TRBJ2-7; TRBD1 agrees at 7 bases. The CDR3 runs to 13 residues. In germline, CDR1 is LNHDA, CDR2 SQIVND (reference sequence). The V and J ends lost 8 bases and 4 bases, in that order; junction bases with no gene match: 8. CDR3 in amino acids: CASAWDSSYEQYF. CDR3 coding DNA: TGTGCCAGTGCGTGGGACAGCAGTTACGAGCAGTACTTC.

This clonotype has just a few counts. The chain recombines TRBV6-2 or TRBV6-3 with TRBJ2-7; D may be TRBD1 (5 bases). V lost 2 bases to trimming and J lost 0 bases, with 8 bases between them. Germline CDR1 reads MNHEY; CDR2 reads SVGEGT. The CDR3 runs 14 residues. The CDR3 protein is CASSYARDSYEQYV. The CDR3 DNA is TGTGCCAGCAGTTACGCCAGGGACTCCTACGAGCAGTACGTC.

This clonotype was seen repeatedly, ten times or more. The chain employs TRBV20-1 and TRBJ2-4, with 11 bases fitting TRBD2. This CDR3 has 15 amino acids. The germline CDR1 and CDR2 sequences are DFQATT and SNEGSKA (reference sequence). Trimming took 5 bases from V and 0 from J; bases not matched to a gene: 3. CDR3: CSAYSGGEAKNIQYF. The CDR3 DNA reads as TGCAGTGCTTATAGCGGGGGGGAAGCCAAAAACATTCAGTACTTC.

This clonotype appeared many times. V and J are TRBV7-9 and TRBJ2-1, with TRBD2 as a possible D gene (5 bases). Trimming took 5 bases from V and 5 from J, leaving 13 bases between them. Per germline, CDR1 SEHNR and CDR2 FQNEAQ (reference sequence). This CDR3 contains 14 residues. The CDR3 sequence is CASSPSGSNNEQFF. The CDR3 DNA reads TGTGCCAGCAGCCCCTCGGGAAGCAACAATGAGCAGTTCTTC.

This clonotype has more than one count but fewer than ten. CDR3 DNA sequence: TGTGCCAGCAGTTACTCGGGGGGACATAATTCACCCCTCCACTTT. Amino acid sequence: CASSYSGGHNSPLHF. The J gene is TRBJ1-6, the V gene TRBV6-2 or TRBV6-3, with TRBD1 as a possible D gene (5 bases). In germline, CDR1 is MNHEY, CDR2 SVGEGT. Trimming stripped 0 bases from V and 5 bases from J, with 8 bases between. This CDR3 is 15 amino acids long.

This clonotype was counted ten times or more. V gene TRBV7-9 combines with J gene TRBJ2-5, with D unresolved. Trimming shortened V by 3 bases and J by 4 bases, and 12 bases separated the two germline ends. The CDR3 consists of 14 residues. Germline CDR1 is SEHNR and CDR2 is FQNEAQ (reference sequence). For the CDR3, the DNA is TGTGCCAGCAGCTTCTTGGTAGGACCAGAGACCCAGTACTTC. Protein: CASSFLVGPETQYF.

This clonotype was observed a few times. The rearrangement links TRBV29-1 to TRBJ1-1, with TRBD1 matching over 12 bases. This CDR3 contains 18 residues. The V gene end was trimmed by 0 bases and the J gene end by 2 bases; junction bases not matched to a gene: 10. CDR1 is SQVTM, CDR2 ANQGSEA, per germline. The DNA of the CDR3 is TGCAGCGTTGAAGATATTATCGGGACAGGGGGCTTAAACACTGAAGCTTTCTTT. Its translation is CSVEDIIGTGGLNTEAFF.

This clonotype was counted only a few times. The chain couples TRBV5-6 to TRBJ2-7; D may correspond to TRBD1 or TRBD2 (7 bases each). In germline, CDR1 is SGHDT, CDR2 YYEEEE. The V end was cut by 4 bases, the J end by 5 bases, with 13 bases between. The CDR3 is 13 amino acids. In nucleotides, the CDR3 is TGTGCCAGCAGCGTGACAGGGAGGGACGAGCAGTACTTC. Amino acids: CASSVTGRDEQYF.

Details on this clonotype: One junction end disagrees with the germline gene, perhaps due to a read error. This sequence joins TRBV19 and TRBJ2-7; unclear D gene. The V gene's germline CDR1 is LNHDA and CDR2 SQIVND (reference sequence). The CDR3 runs 13 residues. CDR3 in DNA: TGTGTCAGTAGTAATGGAGAGCCTACGAGGCAGTACTTC. The encoded protein is CVSSNGEPTRQYF.

The chain uses TRBV20-1 and TRBJ1-4; weak D call: TRBD1 (5 bases). Trimming removed 5 bases from V and 6 bases from J, with 19 bases in between. Germline V CDR1 and CDR2: DFQATT, SNEGSKA (reference sequence). This CDR3 is 15 amino acids long. CDR3 DNA sequence: TGCAGTGCTCGTCCTCTCCTGCCCAGGGATGAAAAACTGTTTTTT. Its protein product is CSARPLLPRDEKLFF.